These 27 T cell receptor beta chains were all obtained from the same sample, sequenced in a study of blood T cell repertoires in COVID-19. Sequencing was performed with immunoSEQ multiplex PCR; in TCRdb, only in-frame clones are kept and a portion is missing. In the table there are about 220,000 clones, around nine tenths of which are singletons. Sequencing used PBMCs or T cells enriched from blood (not recorded which). These receptors were obtained from a woman aged 45-60 years with acute COVID-19.

This rearrangement joins TRBV19 to TRBJ1-4, with TRBD1 identical over 12 bases. The germline V gene encodes CDR1 LNHDA and CDR2 SQIVND (reference sequence). The CDR3 totals 13 residues. J lost 7 bases, V lost 9 bases, and 3 bases had no gene match. CDR3 sequence reads: CASRDRGREKLFF. CDR3 DNA sequence: TGTGCCAGCCGGGACAGGGGGCGTGAAAAACTGTTTTTT.

This clone was observed a few times. The chain is built from TRBV2 and TRBJ1-5; D is unresolved. The CDR3 runs 14 residues. Germline V gene lookup returns CDR1 SNHLY and CDR2 FYNNEI. V was trimmed by 4 bases and J by 0 bases, leaving 7 bases between them. The DNA for the CDR3 is TGTGCCAGCAGTGGGAGGGTTAGCAATCAGCCCCAGCATTTT. This gives the protein CASSGRVSNQPQHF.

The V gene is TRBV7-9, the J gene TRBJ2-5; D ambiguous. CDR1 is SEHNR, CDR2 FQNEAQ, per germline (reference sequence). Trimming took off 2 bases at V and 7 bases at J, with 8 bases between the two ends. The CDR3 contains 12 residues. The CDR3 reads CASSLSSGTQYF. The CDR3, as DNA: TGTGCCAGCAGCTTAAGTTCGGGGACCCAGTACTTC.

This clone qualifies as medium-sized (0.01 to 0.1%). This rearrangement joins TRBV10-3 to TRBJ2-7; D possibly corresponds to TRBD2 (5 bases). V was cut by 10 bases and J by 0 bases, with 10 bases left in between. The CDR3 is 12 residues long. In germline, CDR1 is ENHRY, CDR2 SYGVKD. The CDR3 reads CATTGGSYEQYF. DNA for the CDR3: TGTGCCACAACCGGAGGCTCCTACGAGCAGTACTTC.

The chain employs TRBV3-1 (or the pseudogene TRBV3-2) and TRBJ2-1; 7 bases are shared with TRBD2. The germline V gene has CDR1 LGHDT and CDR2 YNNKEL (reference sequence). V lost 9 bases to trimming and J lost 1 base; unmatched junction nucleotides: 9. There are 15 residues in the CDR3. CDR3 in amino acids: CASSGQHGSYNEQFF. CDR3 sequence (DNA): TGTGCCAGTAGCGGGCAGCATGGGTCCTACAATGAGCAGTTCTTC.

The chain employs TRBV21-1 and TRBJ1-2; the table's D call of TRBD1 was not tested on the DNA. TRBV21-1 is an annotated pseudogene. This CDR3 is 16 amino acids long. This CDR3 reads CASSKALQTENYGYTF. The CDR3, as DNA: TGTGCCAGCAGCAAAGCGCTGCAGACAGAGAACTATGGCTACACCTTC.

This clone showed up just a few times. V usage is TRBV5-6 and J usage is TRBJ1-6, with D perhaps TRBD1 (5 bases). Trimming left V 3 bases short and J 0 bases short, with 13 bases between. The CDR3 extends over 17 amino acids. Germline lookup yields CDR1 SGHDT and CDR2 YYEEEE. CDR3 residues: CASSSGHLSSYNSPLHF. CDR3 nucleotides: TGTGCCAGCAGCTCAGGACACCTGAGCTCCTATAATTCACCCCTCCACTTT. Based on the CDR3 plus reference TRBV5-6 and TRBJ1-6, the full variable domain is DAGVTQSPTHLIKTRGQQVTLRCSPKSGHDTVSWYQQALGQGPQFIFQYYEEEERQRGNFPDRFSGHQFPNYSSELNVNALLLGDSALYLCASSSGHLSSYNSPLHFGNGTRLTVT.

The CDR3 DNA is TGTGCCTCAGGGATTGCGACTGAAGCTTTCTTT. Translating gives CASGIATEAFF. The chain joins TRBV30 to TRBJ1-1, with TRBD1 as a possible D gene (5 bases). Deletions cut 7 bases from V and 5 bases from J, with 11 bases between. The CDR3 is made up of 11 amino acids. Germline CDR1 reads GTSNPN; CDR2 reads SVGIG (reference sequence).

The V call is TRBV2, the J call TRBJ2-7; 10 bases map to TRBD2. V gave up 0 bases and J gave up 2 bases; unmatched junction bases: 4. CDR3 length: 16 residues. Germline assignment: CDR1 SNHLY and CDR2 FYNNEI. The CDR3 is CASSEARTSGTYEQYF. In nucleotides, the CDR3 is TGTGCCAGCAGTGAAGCACGGACTAGCGGAACCTACGAGCAGTACTTC.

The chain links TRBV28 to TRBJ1-4, with 8 bases lining up with TRBD1. CDR1 and CDR2 from the germline V gene are MDHEN and SYDVKM. CDR3 size: 14 residues. After removal of 5 bases from V and 6 bases from J, the junction contained 5 bases not matched to a gene. Written as DNA, the CDR3 is TGTGCCAGCAGTCGACAGGGGTGGTATGAAAAACTGTTTTTT. It is translated as CASSRQGWYEKLFF.

The genes are TRBV7-9 and TRBJ2-1, with 7 bases fitting TRBD1. This CDR3 is built from 12 residues. CDR1 is SEHNR, CDR2 FQNEAQ, per germline (reference sequence). J was trimmed by 10 bases and V by 4 bases; bases with no gene match: 4. The chain's CDR3 is CASSSQGWEQFF. The CDR3 DNA follows: TGTGCCAGCAGCTCACAGGGGTGGGAGCAGTTCTTC.

The chain carries TRBV5-1 and TRBJ1-1, with a possible D match to TRBD1 (5 bases). In germline, CDR1 is SGHRS, CDR2 YFSETQ. CDR3 size: 14 residues. Trimming removed 2 bases from V and 5 bases from J, with 13 bases in between. The CDR3 here is CASSLNRKVTEAFF. The CDR3 nucleotides read TGCGCCAGCAGCTTAAACAGGAAGGTGACTGAAGCTTTCTTT.

The V and J genes are TRBV6-1 and TRBJ2-1, with D hard to call. V was trimmed by 2 bases and J by 4 bases, leaving 9 bases between them. The CDR3 length is 14 residues. Germline values: CDR1 MNHNS, CDR2 SASEGT. CDR3 residues: CASSELTVYNEQFF. The CDR3 DNA sequence: TGTGCCAGCAGTGAACTAACGGTATACAATGAGCAGTTCTTC.

The genes are TRBV7-9 and TRBJ1-1; no definite D call. The length of the CDR3 is 14 residues. Germline-derived CDR1 and CDR2 are SEHNR and FQNEAQ (reference sequence). Trimming removed 5 bases at V and 0 bases at J, with 10 bases between. The DNA for the CDR3 is TGTGCCAGCAGCAGAGGAGTTATGAACACTGAAGCTTTCTTT. This gives the protein CASSRGVMNTEAFF. Combining the CDR3 with reference TRBV7-9 and TRBJ1-1 gives the whole variable domain DTGVSQNPRHKITKRGQNVTFRCDPISEHNRLYWYRQTLGQGPEFLTYFQNEAQLEKSRLLSDRFSAERPKGSFSTLEIQRTEQGDSAMYLCASSRGVMNTEAFFGQGTRLTVV.

The genes are TRBV6-2 or TRBV6-3 and TRBJ2-2; TRBD1 agrees at 11 bases. Germline values: CDR1 MNHEY, CDR2 SVGEGT. With V trimmed by 4 bases and J by 7 bases, 5 bases remained unmatched. The CDR3 runs 15 residues. The DNA of the CDR3 is TGTGCCAGCAGTTCGGACAGGGGGCAGGGCGGGGAGCTGTTTTTT. The encoded protein is CASSSDRGQGGELFF.

This chain connects TRBV27 to TRBJ2-7; weak D call: TRBD1 (5 bases). V lost 6 bases, J lost 3 bases, and 18 bases lay in between. This CDR3 is 15 amino acids long. The germline CDR1 and CDR2 sequences are MNHEY and SMNVEV (reference sequence). In nucleotides, the CDR3 is TGTGCCAGCAGCCGACTTCTAGGGGCCTTCTACGAGCAGTACTTC. Encoded protein: CASSRLLGAFYEQYF.

The CDR3 DNA sequence: TGTGCCAGCAGCCCGGGGTTAGGGTTTACTGAAGCTTTCTTT. Protein product: CASSPGLGFTEAFF. The V and J genes are TRBV11-2 and TRBJ1-1; D remains unclear. This CDR3 comprises 14 residues. The V end was cut by 5 bases, the J end by 5 bases, with 15 bases between. The germline gives CDR1 SGHAT, CDR2 FQNNGV.

The V gene is TRBV4-3, the J gene TRBJ2-2, with 7 bases aligning to TRBD2. J lost 2 bases, V lost 3 bases, and 6 bases had no gene match. The CDR3 spans 16 residues. Germline values: CDR1 LGHNA, CDR2 YSLEER. CDR3 nucleotide sequence: TGCGCCAGCAGCCAGGCTAGCGGAGCCAACACCGGGGAGCTGTTTTTT. Protein product: CASSQASGANTGELFF.

The genes are TRBV27 and TRBJ2-7; TRBD1 agrees at 8 bases. The junction had 6 bases not matched to a gene; V was cut back by 3 bases and J by 2 bases. The germline CDR1 and CDR2 sequences are MNHEY and SMNVEV (reference sequence). This CDR3 has 15 amino acids. The chain's CDR3 is CASSLIPGGPYEQYF. CDR3 sequence (DNA): TGTGCCAGCAGTTTGATCCCAGGGGGCCCCTACGAGCAGTACTTC.

This chain joins TRBV9 and TRBJ1-3, with D maybe TRBD1 (6 bases). Trimming removed 0 bases from V and 2 bases from J, with 9 bases in between. CDR1 is SGDLS and CDR2 is YYNGEE in the germline V gene. This CDR3 has 15 amino acids. CDR3 nucleotide sequence: TGTGCCAGCAGCGTAGAGGCAGGGGCTGGAAACACCATATATTTT. Translated, it gives CASSVEAGAGNTIYF. Looking up the rest from reference TRBV9 and TRBJ1-3 gives the full variable domain: DSGVTQTPKHLITATGQRVTLRCSPRSGDLSVYWYQQSLDQGLQFLIQYYNGEERAKGNILERFSAQQFPDLHSELNLSSLELGDSALYFCASSVEAGAGNTIYFGEGSWLTVV.

The CDR3 coding sequence is TGCAGCGCGCGCCAATACGGGACTGAAGCTTTCTTT. Translation gives CSARQYGTEAFF. The chain joins TRBV29-1 to TRBJ1-1; D gene unclear. Between the trimmed V and J ends, which lost 7 bases and 5 bases, there was a span of 14 bases. The CDR3 covers 12 residues. Germline V gene data show CDR1 as SQVTM and CDR2 as ANQGSEA.

The chain carries TRBV20-1 and TRBJ2-7; the match to TRBD2 covers 9 bases. Germline V CDR1 and CDR2: DFQATT, SNEGSKA (reference sequence). The CDR3 loop spans 15 amino acids. V lost 3 bases and J lost 3; bases outside the gene matches: 9. CDR3 sequence (DNA): TGCAGTGCTAGTGACCGTGGGACTAGCCACTACGAGCAGTACTTC. This translates into CSASDRGTSHYEQYF.

The chain couples TRBV15 to TRBJ1-5; 8 bases map to TRBD1. Trimming removed 5 bases from V and 4 bases from J; junction bases left unmatched: 7. The CDR3 runs 15 residues. Germline assignment: CDR1 LNHNV and CDR2 YYDKDF (reference sequence). This CDR3 is CATSGGGQVNQPQHF. In DNA, the CDR3 is TGTGCCACCAGCGGAGGGGGACAGGTAAATCAGCCCCAGCATTTT.

V and J are TRBV12-3 or TRBV12-4 and TRBJ1-3; unclear D gene. V was clipped by 8 bases and J by 3 bases, with 8 bases between them. This CDR3 spans 12 amino acids. CDR3 region: CASVLLGNTIYF. The CDR3 region has the DNA TGTGCCAGCGTTCTCCTTGGAAACACCATATATTTT.

The rearrangement uses TRBV5-1 and TRBJ1-6; 8 positions agree with TRBD1. CDR3 size: 12 residues. CDR1 and CDR2 from the germline V gene are SGHRS and YFSETQ. Trimming removed 5 bases from V and 8 bases from J; junction bases left unmatched: 0. The CDR3, as DNA: TGCGCCAGCAGACAGGGGGATTCACCCCTCCACTTT. This codes for CASRQGDSPLHF.

The chain couples TRBV4-3 to TRBJ2-3; 9 nucleotides line up with TRBD2. With 3 bases clipped from V and 4 bases from J, the junction kept 14 bases outside the gene matches. The germline gives CDR1 LGHNA, CDR2 YSLEER. This CDR3 contains 18 residues. This chain's CDR3 is CASSQGGLADRFADTQYF. CDR3 bases: TGCGCCAGCAGCCAGGGGGGACTAGCAGATAGGTTCGCAGATACGCAGTATTTT.

This clone has only one observation. The chain recombines TRBV4-1 with TRBJ2-7, with TRBD1 matching over 7 bases. CDR3 length: 15 amino acids. Germline loops: CDR1 MGHRA, CDR2 YSYEKL. V dropped 1 base and J dropped 1; count of bases not matched to a gene: 4. Here the CDR3 reads CASSQAPGQSYEQYF. DNA for the CDR3: TGCGCCAGCAGCCAAGCTCCGGGACAGTCCTACGAGCAGTACTTC.